This entry lists 8 T cell receptor beta chains sequenced from one sample in a study of lymphopenia after photon versus proton radiotherapy. Assay used: immunoSEQ multiplex PCR; TCRdb lists only in-frame clones, some missing. The data show 11,000 to 15,000 clones, 82% seen once. The source was peripheral blood, collected from a patient treated with photon-based radiotherapy. Receptors were obtained from a man aged 50 to 59 with gastric cancer.

The chain combines TRBV6-1 with TRBJ2-2; D is unresolved. This CDR3 has 13 residues. V was trimmed by 10 bases and J by 4 bases, leaving 13 bases between them. Germline V gene lookup returns CDR1 MNHNS and CDR2 SASEGT. CDR3 loop: CAKTGPLTGELFF. The CDR3 nucleotides are TGTGCCAAAACCGGGCCCCTCACCGGGGAGCTGTTTTTT.

The chain recombines TRBV11-3 with TRBJ2-6, with D perhaps assigned TRBD1 or TRBD2 (5 bases each). Germline CDR1 SGHNT, CDR2 YENEEA. The CDR3 covers 20 residues. Between the trimmed V and J ends, which lost 5 bases and 0 bases, there was a span of 23 bases. The CDR3 here is CASSPHGASGWDSGANVLTF. CDR3 coding DNA: TGTGCCAGCAGCCCACACGGGGCGAGCGGTTGGGACTCTGGGGCCAACGTCCTGACTTTC.

The chain couples TRBV10-3 to TRBJ2-1; weak D call: TRBD2 (6 bases). The CDR3 is 13 amino acids. The V end was cut by 11 bases, the J end by 6 bases, with 17 bases between. Germline-derived CDR1 and CDR2 are ENHRY and SYGVKD. The CDR3 region has the DNA TGTGCCGTCGCCTCCGGAGGGATCAATGAGCAGTTCTTC. It translates to CAVASGGINEQFF.

V is TRBV30 and J is TRBJ2-5; 11 nucleotides agree with TRBD2. The CDR3 is 15 amino acids. J lost 0 bases, V lost 3 bases, and 3 bases had no gene match. Germline loops: CDR1 GTSNPN, CDR2 SVGIG (reference sequence). The CDR3 region is CAWSASGGYQETQYF. The CDR3 DNA is TGTGCCTGGAGCGCTAGCGGGGGGTACCAAGAGACCCAGTACTTC.

V usage is TRBV1 and J usage is TRBJ2-3; whether TRBD2, the table's D call, matches the DNA was not checked. TRBV1 is a pseudogene locus. The CDR3 covers 17 residues. The CDR3 nucleotides are TGCACCAGCAGCCAAGTTCCCACTAGCGGCGATACAGATACGCAGTATTTT. Translation gives CTSSQVPTSGDTDTQYF.

The chain is built from TRBV18 and TRBJ2-1, with no clear D. The CDR3 extends over 14 amino acids. CDR1 KGHSH and CDR2 LQKENI come from the germline V gene. V was pared by 6 bases and J by 8 bases, with 17 bases between. The CDR3 protein is CASSKDNHDDEQFF. The CDR3 nucleotides are TGTGCCAGCTCCAAAGACAACCATGACGATGAGCAGTTCTTC.

DNA of the CDR3: TGTGCCAGCAGCTTAGTAGACTCCGGTGAAAAACTGTTTTTT. It translates to CASSLVDSGEKLFF. The chain couples TRBV7-6 to TRBJ1-4; D is unclear. Germline CDR1 and CDR2: SGHVS and FNYEAQ. The CDR3 totals 14 residues. The V end was cut by 1 base, the J end by 7 bases, with 10 bases between. The complete variable domain, with remaining parts taken from reference TRBV7-6 and TRBJ1-4, reads GAGVSQSPRYKVTKRGQDVALRCDPISGHVSLYWYRQALGQGPEFLTYFNYEAQQDKSGLPNDRFSAERPEGSISTLTIQRTEQRDSAMYRCASSLVDSGEKLFFGSGTQLSVL.

The CDR3 DNA sequence: TGTGCCAGCAGTGAAGGTAGCCTAGCGGGGGGCCAAGAGACCCAGTACTTC. It translates to CASSEGSLAGGQETQYF. The J gene is TRBJ2-5, the V gene TRBV25-1, with 11 bases fitting TRBD2. V trimming: 2 bases; J trimming: 1 base; junction bases outside the gene matches: 6. The CDR3 covers 17 residues. Germline CDR1 is MGHDK and CDR2 is SYGVNS.